One sample yielded the 18 T cell receptor beta chains listed below, sequenced in a study of regulatory T cells in long-lasting Graves disease (dated by TCRdb to about 2021). What the time point label conveys for this sample: newly diagnosed GD, antithyroid drugs for less than 3 months. For both TCR sequencing and RNA sequencing, RNA was extracted from PBMCs in TRIzol. Libraries were built with multiplex PCR. The instrument given in TCRdb is Illumina HiSeq 4000. TCR beta libraries were built with iRepertoire HTBI primers and Arm-PCR amplification of CDR3 regions. Starting from the raw public reads, TCRdb applied fastp trimming at Q25, assembled clones with MiXCR and retained in-frame beta chains. Entries are consolidated by CDR3 protein sequence, retaining the most common genes and DNA. The sample table holds about 540,000 distinct CDR3 sequences, of which approximately 12% were seen once. The top ten hold 10% of the sample.

The data also belong to a second study, concerning T cells in Graves' hyperthyroidism and ophthalmopathy.

Sequencing used peripheral blood mononuclear cells (PBMCs), obtained at new diagnosis, from a patient treated with antithyroid drugs. The receptors were gathered from a man aged 25-40 years with Graves disease. Donor details come from another sample of the same person, matched by shared clones.

This clonotype has a handful of counts. The chain recombines TRBV20-1 with TRBJ2-1; D is undetermined. V lost 1 base to trimming and J lost 5 bases, with 12 bases between them. The germline gives CDR1 DFQATT, CDR2 SNEGSKA (reference sequence). The CDR3 consists of 14 residues. This chain's CDR3 is CSARVAGPNNEQFF. CDR3 sequence (DNA): TGCAGTGCTAGAGTTGCAGGCCCTAACAATGAGCAGTTCTTC.

This clonotype was counted ten times or more. The rearrangement links TRBV6-2 or TRBV6-3 to TRBJ2-3; TRBD2 matches 10 bases. Germline assignment: CDR1 MNHEY and CDR2 SVGEGT. The CDR3 totals 16 residues. The trim removed 4 bases at V and 5 bases at J, leaving 9 bases unmatched. CDR3 sequence reads: CASSSRASGRIDTQYF. CDR3 in DNA: TGTGCCAGCAGTTCACGGGCTAGCGGGAGAATAGATACGCAGTATTTT.

This clonotype has more than one count but fewer than ten. The V gene is TRBV19, the J gene TRBJ1-5; 7 positions agree with TRBD1. The CDR3 has 16 amino acids. Looked up from germline, CDR1 is LNHDA and CDR2 is SQIVND (reference sequence). V shed 6 bases, J shed 5 bases, and the junction held 13 bases outside the gene matches. The CDR3 nucleotides read TGTGCCAGTAGCCCACACCTAACAGGGGTCGATCAGCCCCAGCATTTT. It is translated as CASSPHLTGVDQPQHF. The full variable domain, rest sourced from reference TRBV19 and TRBJ1-5, is DGGITQSPKYLFRKEGQNVTLSCEQNLNHDAMYWYRQDPGQGLRLIYYSQIVNDFQKGDIAEGYSVSREKKESFPLTVTSAQKNPTAFYLCASSPHLTGVDQPQHFGDGTRLSIL.

This clonotype was found many times. The chain is built from TRBV9 and TRBJ2-1; the match to TRBD2 covers 9 bases. V lost 4 bases, J lost 4 bases, and 6 bases stayed unmatched. Germline CDR1 reads SGDLS; CDR2 reads YYNGEE. The CDR3 spans 15 residues. CDR3 sequence reads: CASSLLGLAYNEQFF. CDR3 DNA: TGTGCCAGCAGCTTACTTGGACTAGCGTACAATGAGCAGTTCTTC.

In its sample, this clonotype was seen many times. The V gene is TRBV20-1, the J gene TRBJ2-1; 12 positions match TRBD2. Germline CDR1 reads DFQATT; CDR2 reads SNEGSKA (reference sequence). The V segment lost 5 bases and the J segment 8 bases; nucleotides outside the gene matches: 4. This CDR3 comprises 13 residues. CDR3 nucleotide sequence: TGCAGTGCTCCTAGCGGGAGGGCCCATGAGCAGTTCTTC. It encodes CSAPSGRAHEQFF.

This clonotype has at least ten counts. The chain combines TRBV2 with TRBJ1-1; TRBD1 might be the D (5 bases). The CDR3 runs 14 residues. The V gene lost 6 bases and the J gene lost 0 bases, with 11 bases spanning the gap. Germline assignment: CDR1 SNHLY and CDR2 FYNNEI. DNA for the CDR3: TGTGCCAGCAGGGCAGGGCCTTTGAACACTGAAGCTTTCTTT. It is translated as CASRAGPLNTEAFF.

At least ten counts were recorded for this clonotype. The rearrangement uses TRBV29-1 and TRBJ2-7; D not certain. The germline CDR1 and CDR2 sequences are SQVTM and ANQGSEA. Between the trimmed V and J ends, which lost 3 bases and 3 bases, there was a span of 9 bases. The CDR3 runs 12 residues. CDR3 residues: CSVEGYRYEQYF. Written as DNA, the CDR3 is TGCAGCGTTGAGGGGTACCGCTACGAGCAGTACTTC.

In this sample, this clonotype turned up many times. The chain recombines TRBV29-1 with TRBJ2-3, with D possibly matching TRBD2 (5 bases). Trimming removed 5 bases from V and 2 bases from J, with 14 bases in between. Looked up from germline, CDR1 is SQVTM and CDR2 is ANQGSEA. The CDR3 contains 14 residues. The CDR3 loop reads CSVTDFPITDTQYF. CDR3 bases: TGCAGCGTTACGGACTTCCCAATCACAGATACGCAGTATTTT.

This clonotype was detected ten times or more. The V call is TRBV3-1, the J call TRBJ2-5; D gene ambiguous. The length of the CDR3 is 12 residues. V lost 1 base, J lost 5 bases, and 5 bases lay in between. Germline values: CDR1 LGHDT, CDR2 YNNKEL (reference sequence). CDR3 DNA: TGTGCCAGCAGCCAAGCGGTGGAGACCCAGTACTTC. The encoded protein is CASSQAVETQYF.

This clonotype was detected only a few times. The rearrangement joins TRBV6-1 to TRBJ2-1; D unresolved. This CDR3 has 15 residues. Germline CDR1 and CDR2: MNHNS and SASEGT. The CDR3 region is CAGYSAGSYNDEQFF. In nucleotides, the CDR3 is TGTGCGGGATACTCCGCCGGGTCTTATAACGATGAGCAGTTCTTC.

At least ten counts were recorded for this clonotype. This sequence joins TRBV2 and TRBJ2-3, with TRBD2 matching 10 bases. There are 15 residues in the CDR3. In germline, CDR1 is SNHLY, CDR2 FYNNEI. V lost 5 bases, J lost 4 bases, and 6 bases stayed unmatched. CDR3: CASSRLAGEADTQYF. CDR3 nucleotide sequence: TGTGCCAGCAGTCGCCTAGCGGGAGAGGCAGATACGCAGTATTTT.

This clonotype was seen repeatedly, ten times or more. The chain is built from TRBV24-1 and TRBJ2-2; D ambiguous. Germline V lookup: CDR1 KGHDR, CDR2 SFDVKD. The V and J ends lost 0 bases and 5 bases respectively, with 15 bases between them. The CDR3 is made up of 17 amino acids. The CDR3 DNA follows: TGTGCCACCAGTGATTTGAAGCCCGGCCTAAGTACCGGGGAGCTGTTTTTT. Amino acids: CATSDLKPGLSTGELFF.

This clonotype was seen ten or more times. The V gene is TRBV27, the J gene TRBJ2-7; TRBD2 matches at 11 bases. V gave up 1 base and J gave up 3 bases; unmatched junction bases: 8. Germline V CDR1 and CDR2: MNHEY, SMNVEV (reference sequence). This CDR3 has 17 amino acids. CDR3 nucleotide sequence: TGTGCCAGCAGTTTATTAGCGGGAGGGCAGAGAATCTACGAGCAGTACTTC. Amino acids: CASSLLAGGQRIYEQYF.

This clonotype was recorded many times. V gene TRBV27 combines with J gene TRBJ1-2; D remains unclear. The CDR3 loop spans 13 amino acids. V was trimmed by 5 bases and J by 6 bases, leaving 13 bases between them. The germline V gene encodes CDR1 MNHEY and CDR2 SMNVEV (reference sequence). CDR3 loop: CASSPYTGDGYTF. As DNA, the CDR3 is TGTGCCAGCAGTCCCTACACGGGCGATGGCTACACCTTC.

This clonotype was found a few times. The V gene is TRBV24-1, the J gene TRBJ2-1, with 8 bases aligning to TRBD1. V lost 7 bases and J lost 2; bases outside the gene matches: 6. From germline, CDR1 is KGHDR and CDR2 SFDVKD. The CDR3 runs to 15 residues. The CDR3: CATRAGQDPYNEQFF. DNA for the CDR3: TGTGCCACCAGGGCGGGACAGGATCCCTACAATGAGCAGTTCTTC.

In its sample, this clonotype was seen a few times. V gene TRBV7-9 combines with J gene TRBJ2-1; D is perhaps TRBD2 (6 bases). Trimming stripped 3 bases from V and 4 bases from J, with 19 bases between. The CDR3 spans 17 residues. Germline V CDR1 and CDR2: SEHNR, FQNEAQ (reference sequence). The CDR3 coding sequence is TGTGCCAGCAGCTTCGCGGGGACCAGAGCTTCTTACAATGAGCAGTTCTTC. This sequence encodes CASSFAGTRASYNEQFF.

This clonotype showed up many times. The gene calls are TRBV5-1 and TRBJ2-3, with 8 bases aligning to TRBD2. The CDR3 has 12 residues. The trim removed 3 bases at V and 9 bases at J, leaving 3 bases unmatched. CDR1 and CDR2 from the germline V gene are SGHRS and YFSETQ. Here the CDR3 DNA reads TGCGCCAGCAGCTCGACTAGCGAGACGCAGTATTTT. It encodes CASSSTSETQYF.

The chain uses TRBV24-1 and TRBJ2-7, with 7 bases aligning to TRBD1. Germline trimming cut 2 bases from V and 2 bases from J; bases unmatched to any gene: 5. The CDR3 is 15 residues long. The germline CDR1 and CDR2 sequences are KGHDR and SFDVKD. This chain's CDR3 is CATSDSAGGAYEQYF. CDR3 sequence (DNA): TGTGCCACCAGTGATTCGGCAGGGGGAGCCTACGAGCAGTACTTC.